Given below is one T cell receptor (beta chain) in context. Its antigen is currently unknown. Profiled with immunoSEQ multiplex PCR; TCRdb holds only in-frame clones, not every one. The sample records about 90,000 clones, roughly 80% being singletons. These data belong to a study of cytomegalovirus exposure and HLA in healthy donors. As for the study in general: The platform used for the approximately 130 validation repertoires matched that of the roughly 670 first-cohort repertoires, a later analysis reported.

Study-level results: Whilst most TCR sequences proved rare, a subset of public TCRs occurred across many donors.

Sample: PBMCs. The clonotype was recovered from a woman aged 18-29 years in good health and CMV-seropositive.

CDR3 nucleotides: TGTGCCAGCAGCTTAGGGGCAGGGGGCTCTAACTATGGCTACACCTTC. Encoded protein: CASSLGAGGSNYGYTF. V usage is TRBV13 and J usage is TRBJ1-2, with 8 bases identical to TRBD1. Germline V gives CDR1 PRHDT, CDR2 FYEKMQ (reference sequence). V trimming: 0 bases; J trimming: 0 bases; junction bases outside the gene matches: 3. This CDR3 is 16 amino acids long.